This T cell receptor (beta chain) is drawn from a study of blood T cell repertoires in COVID-19. In the source study's methods: Amplification of reference gene primers provided the estimated nucleated cell counts. Assay: immunoSEQ multiplex PCR; the TCRdb copy retains only in-frame clones and omits some. The DNA gave D and trimming, while V, J and clone size come from that table. The sample carries nearly 90,000 clones, less than 80% recorded once. Germline CDR1 KGHSH, CDR2 LQKENI. J gave up 4 bases and V 4 bases, and 1 base lay outside the gene matches. The CDR3 is 14 residues long. This TCR derives from a woman aged 80 or over with acute or convalescent COVID-19. This rearrangement joins TRBV18 to TRBJ2-1, with TRBD1 matching over 10 bases. Sequenced sample: peripheral blood. The CDR3 DNA follows: TGTGCCAGCTCACGGGGACAGGGGTACAATGAGCAGTTCTTC. Residues: CASSRGQGYNEQFF.